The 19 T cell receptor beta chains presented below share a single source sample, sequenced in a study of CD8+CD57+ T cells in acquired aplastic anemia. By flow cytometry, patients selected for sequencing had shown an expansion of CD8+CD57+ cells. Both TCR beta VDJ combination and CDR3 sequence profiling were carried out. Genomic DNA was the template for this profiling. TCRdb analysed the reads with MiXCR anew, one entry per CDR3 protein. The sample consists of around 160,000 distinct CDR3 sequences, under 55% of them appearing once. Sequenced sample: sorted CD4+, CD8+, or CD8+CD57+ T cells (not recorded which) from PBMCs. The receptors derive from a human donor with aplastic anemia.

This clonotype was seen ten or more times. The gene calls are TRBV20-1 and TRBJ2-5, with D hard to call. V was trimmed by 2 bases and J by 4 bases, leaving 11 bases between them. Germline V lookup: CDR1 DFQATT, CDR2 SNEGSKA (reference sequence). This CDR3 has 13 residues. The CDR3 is CSARFPTTETQYF. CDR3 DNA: TGCAGTGCTAGATTCCCAACCACAGAGACCCAGTACTTC.

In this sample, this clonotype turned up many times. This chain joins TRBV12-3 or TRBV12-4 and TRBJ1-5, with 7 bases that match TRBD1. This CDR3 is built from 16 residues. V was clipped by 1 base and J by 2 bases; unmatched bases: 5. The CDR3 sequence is CASSLGQGDRNQPQHF. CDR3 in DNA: TGTGCCAGCAGTTTAGGTCAGGGGGATCGCAATCAGCCCCAGCATTTT.

Written as DNA, the CDR3 is TGTGCCAGCACTAACAGCCTCAATCAGCCCCAGCATTTT. Amino acids: CASTNSLNQPQHF. The rearrangement links TRBV6-2 or TRBV6-3 to TRBJ1-5, with no clear D. Germline V gene sequence: CDR1 MNHEY, CDR2 SVGEGT. The CDR3 spans 13 residues. Trimming left V 7 bases short and J 3 bases short, with 10 bases between.

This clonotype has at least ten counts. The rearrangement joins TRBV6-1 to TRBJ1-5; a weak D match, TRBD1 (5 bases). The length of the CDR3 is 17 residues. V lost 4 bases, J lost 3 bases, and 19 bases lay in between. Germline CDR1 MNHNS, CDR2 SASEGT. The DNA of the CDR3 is TGTGCCAGCAGTGGGGAGTTTAGGACACAGATCAATCAGCCCCAGCATTTT. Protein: CASSGEFRTQINQPQHF.

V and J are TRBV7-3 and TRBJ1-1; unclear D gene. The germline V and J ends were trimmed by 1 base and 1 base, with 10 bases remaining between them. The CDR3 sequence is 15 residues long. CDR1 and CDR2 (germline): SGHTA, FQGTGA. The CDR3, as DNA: TGTGCCAGCAGCTTAATCCTGGTCGGGAACACTGAAGCTTTCTTT. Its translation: CASSLILVGNTEAFF.

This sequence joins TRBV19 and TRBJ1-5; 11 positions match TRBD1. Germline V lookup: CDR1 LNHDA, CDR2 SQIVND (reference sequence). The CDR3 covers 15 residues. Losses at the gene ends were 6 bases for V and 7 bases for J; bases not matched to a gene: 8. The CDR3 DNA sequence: TGTGCCAGTAGCGGGACAGGGGGACGGCGACAGCCCCAGCATTTT. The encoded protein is CASSGTGGRRQPQHF. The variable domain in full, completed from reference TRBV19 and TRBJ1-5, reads DGGITQSPKYLFRKEGQNVTLSCEQNLNHDAMYWYRQDPGQGLRLIYYSQIVNDFQKGDIAEGYSVSREKKESFPLTVTSAQKNPTAFYLCASSGTGGRRQPQHFGDGTRLSIL.

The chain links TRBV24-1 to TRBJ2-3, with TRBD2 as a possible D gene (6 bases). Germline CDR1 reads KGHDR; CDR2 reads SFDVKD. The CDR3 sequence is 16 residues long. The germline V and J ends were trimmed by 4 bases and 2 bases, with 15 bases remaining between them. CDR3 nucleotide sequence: TGTGCCACCAGTGACCGCCTTAGCGGAGACACAGATACGCAGTATTTT. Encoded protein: CATSDRLSGDTDTQYF.

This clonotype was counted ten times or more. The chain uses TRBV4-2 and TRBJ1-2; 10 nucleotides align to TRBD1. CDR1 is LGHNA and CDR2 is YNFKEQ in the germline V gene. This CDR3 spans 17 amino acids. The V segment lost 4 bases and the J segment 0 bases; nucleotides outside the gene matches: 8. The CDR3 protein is CASSRPGQGPANYGYTF. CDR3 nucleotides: TGTGCCAGCAGCCGTCCGGGACAGGGGCCAGCTAACTATGGCTACACCTTC.

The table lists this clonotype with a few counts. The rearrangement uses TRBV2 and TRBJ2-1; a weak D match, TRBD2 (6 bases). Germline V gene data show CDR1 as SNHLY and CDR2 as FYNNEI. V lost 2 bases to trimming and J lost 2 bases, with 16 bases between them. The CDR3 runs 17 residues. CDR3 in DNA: TGTGCCAGCAGTGAATTACTAGCTTCCGTCACCTACAATGAGCAGTTCTTC. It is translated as CASSELLASVTYNEQFF.

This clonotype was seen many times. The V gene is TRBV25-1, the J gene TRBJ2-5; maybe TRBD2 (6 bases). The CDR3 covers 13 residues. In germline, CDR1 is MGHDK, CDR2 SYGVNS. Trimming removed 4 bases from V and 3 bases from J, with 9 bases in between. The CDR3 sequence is CASSVPGEETQYF. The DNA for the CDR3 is TGTGCCAGCAGTGTACCGGGGGAAGAGACCCAGTACTTC.

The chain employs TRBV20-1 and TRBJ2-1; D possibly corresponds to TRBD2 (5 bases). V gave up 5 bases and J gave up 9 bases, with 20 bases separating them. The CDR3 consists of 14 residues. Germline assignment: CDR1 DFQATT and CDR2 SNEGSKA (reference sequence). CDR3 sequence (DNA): TGCAGTGCTGGATGGTGGCGAGCGGCGGGTGAGCAGTTCTTC. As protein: CSAGWWRAAGEQFF.

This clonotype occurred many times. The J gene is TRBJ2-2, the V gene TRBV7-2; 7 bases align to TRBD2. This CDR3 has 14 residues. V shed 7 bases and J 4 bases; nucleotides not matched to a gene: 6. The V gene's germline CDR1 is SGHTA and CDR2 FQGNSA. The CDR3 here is CASTNSGRTGELFF. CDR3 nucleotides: TGTGCCAGCACCAATAGCGGGCGCACCGGGGAGCTGTTTTTT.

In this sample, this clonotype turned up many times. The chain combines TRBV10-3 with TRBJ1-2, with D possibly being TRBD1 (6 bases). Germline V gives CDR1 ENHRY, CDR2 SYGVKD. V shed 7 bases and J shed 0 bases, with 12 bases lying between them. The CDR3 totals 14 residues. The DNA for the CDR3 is TGTGCCATCAACAGACAGGCAGCTAACTATGGCTACACCTTC. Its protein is CAINRQAANYGYTF.

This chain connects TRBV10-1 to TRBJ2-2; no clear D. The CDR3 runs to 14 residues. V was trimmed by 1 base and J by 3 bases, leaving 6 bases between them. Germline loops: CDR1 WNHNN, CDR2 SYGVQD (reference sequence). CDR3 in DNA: TGCGCCAGCAGTGAGTTCTGGGACACCGGGGAGCTGTTTTTT. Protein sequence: CASSEFWDTGELFF.

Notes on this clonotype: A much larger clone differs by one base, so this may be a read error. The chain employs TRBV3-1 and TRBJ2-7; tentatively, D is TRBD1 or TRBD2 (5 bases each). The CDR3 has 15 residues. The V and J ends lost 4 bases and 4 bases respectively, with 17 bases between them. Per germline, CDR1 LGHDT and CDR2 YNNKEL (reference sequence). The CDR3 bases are TGTGCCAGCAGCCGGTCCGGGACGAAAAGGTACGAGCAGTACTTC. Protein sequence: CASSRSGTKRYEQYF.

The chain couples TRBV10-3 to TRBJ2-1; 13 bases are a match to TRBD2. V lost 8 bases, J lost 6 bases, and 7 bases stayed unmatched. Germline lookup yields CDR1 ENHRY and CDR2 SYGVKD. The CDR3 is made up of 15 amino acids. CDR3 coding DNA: TGTGCCATCGTGGGACTAGCGGGGACCGGCAATGAGCAGTTCTTC. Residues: CAIVGLAGTGNEQFF.

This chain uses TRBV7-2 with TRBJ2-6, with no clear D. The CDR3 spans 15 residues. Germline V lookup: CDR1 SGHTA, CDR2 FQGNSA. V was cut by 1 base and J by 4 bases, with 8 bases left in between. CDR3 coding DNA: TGTGCCAGCAGCTTAGGACGAAGGGGGGCCAACGTCCTGACTTTC. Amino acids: CASSLGRRGANVLTF.

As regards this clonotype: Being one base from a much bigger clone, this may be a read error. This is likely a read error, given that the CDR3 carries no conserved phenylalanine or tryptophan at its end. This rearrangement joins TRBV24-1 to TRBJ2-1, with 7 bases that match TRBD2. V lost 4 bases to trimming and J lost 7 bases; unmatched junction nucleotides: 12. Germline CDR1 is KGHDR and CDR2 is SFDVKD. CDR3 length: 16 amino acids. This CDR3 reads CATSDPGEGSGNEQFL. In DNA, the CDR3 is TGTGCCACCAGTGACCCGGGGGAGGGGTCGGGGAATGAGCAGTTCCTC.

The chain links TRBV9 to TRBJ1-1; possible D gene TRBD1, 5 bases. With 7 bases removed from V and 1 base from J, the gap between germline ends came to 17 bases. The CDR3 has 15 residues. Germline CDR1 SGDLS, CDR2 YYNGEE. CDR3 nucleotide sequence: TGTGCCAGCGCTCCGGGGGGGTTAGGGAACACTGAAGCTTTCTTT. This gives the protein CASAPGGLGNTEAFF.